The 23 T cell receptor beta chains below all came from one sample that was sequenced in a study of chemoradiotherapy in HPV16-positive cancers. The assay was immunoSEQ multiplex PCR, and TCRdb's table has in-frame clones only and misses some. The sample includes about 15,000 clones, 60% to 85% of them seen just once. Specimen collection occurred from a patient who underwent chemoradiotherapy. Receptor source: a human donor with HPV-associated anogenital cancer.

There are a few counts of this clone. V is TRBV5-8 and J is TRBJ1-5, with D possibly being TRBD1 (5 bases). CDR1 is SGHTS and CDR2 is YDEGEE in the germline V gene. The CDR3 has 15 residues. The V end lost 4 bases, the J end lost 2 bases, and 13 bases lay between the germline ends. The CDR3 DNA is TGTGCCAGCAGCGAGGGGCTGCTTGGCAATCAGCCCCAGCATTTT. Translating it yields CASSEGLLGNQPQHF.

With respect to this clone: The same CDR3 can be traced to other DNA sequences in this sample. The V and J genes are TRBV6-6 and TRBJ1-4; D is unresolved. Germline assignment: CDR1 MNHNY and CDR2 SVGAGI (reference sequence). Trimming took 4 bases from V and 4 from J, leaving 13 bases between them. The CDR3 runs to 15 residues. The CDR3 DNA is TGTGCCAGCAGTTCCCCGGGCCGCGGTAATGAAAAACTGTTTTTT. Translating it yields CASSSPGRGNEKLFF.

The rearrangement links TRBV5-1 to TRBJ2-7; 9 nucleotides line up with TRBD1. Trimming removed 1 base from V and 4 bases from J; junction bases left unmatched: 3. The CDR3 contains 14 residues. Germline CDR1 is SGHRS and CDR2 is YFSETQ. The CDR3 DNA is TGCGCCAGCAGCTTGACAGGGGGCAAATACGAGCAGTACTTC. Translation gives CASSLTGGKYEQYF.

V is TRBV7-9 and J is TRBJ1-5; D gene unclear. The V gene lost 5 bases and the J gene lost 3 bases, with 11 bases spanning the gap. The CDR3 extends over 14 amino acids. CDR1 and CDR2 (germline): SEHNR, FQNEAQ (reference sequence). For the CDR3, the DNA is TGTGCCAGCAGCCCGGACTCCTACAATCAGCCCCAGCATTTT. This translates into CASSPDSYNQPQHF.

In DNA, the CDR3 is TGTGCCAGCAGCCGAGCGGGGGGGTCAGATACGCAGTATTTT. Its protein product is CASSRAGGSDTQYF. V and J are TRBV5-4 and TRBJ2-3, with TRBD2 matching over 10 bases. This CDR3 has 14 amino acids. J gave up 4 bases and V 4 bases, and 3 bases lay outside the gene matches. Germline CDR1 and CDR2: SGHNT and YYREEE (reference sequence).

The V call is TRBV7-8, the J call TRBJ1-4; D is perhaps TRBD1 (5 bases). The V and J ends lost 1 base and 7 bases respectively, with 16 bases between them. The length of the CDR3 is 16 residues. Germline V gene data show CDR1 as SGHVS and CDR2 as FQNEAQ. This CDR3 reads CASSLGLGPRGEKLFF. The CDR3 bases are TGTGCCAGCAGCTTAGGCCTTGGACCGAGGGGTGAAAAACTGTTTTTT. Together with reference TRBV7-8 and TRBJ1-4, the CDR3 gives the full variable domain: GAGVSQSPRYKVAKRGQDVALRCDPISGHVSLFWYQQALGQGPEFLTYFQNEAQLDKSGLPSDRFFAERPEGSVSTLKIQRTQQEDSAVYLCASSLGLGPRGEKLFFGSGTQLSVL.

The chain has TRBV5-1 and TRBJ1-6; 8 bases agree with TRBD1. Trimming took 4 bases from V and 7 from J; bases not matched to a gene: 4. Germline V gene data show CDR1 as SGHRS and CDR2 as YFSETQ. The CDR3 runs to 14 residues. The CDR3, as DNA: TGCGCCAGCAGCCCCGGACAGGGAAATTCACCCCTCCACTTT. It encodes CASSPGQGNSPLHF.

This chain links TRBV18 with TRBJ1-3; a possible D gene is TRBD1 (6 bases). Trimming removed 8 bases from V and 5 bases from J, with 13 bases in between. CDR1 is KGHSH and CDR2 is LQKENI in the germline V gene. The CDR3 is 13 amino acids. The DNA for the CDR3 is TGTGCCAGCACCCGGGACACCAGAAACACCATATATTTT. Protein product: CASTRDTRNTIYF.

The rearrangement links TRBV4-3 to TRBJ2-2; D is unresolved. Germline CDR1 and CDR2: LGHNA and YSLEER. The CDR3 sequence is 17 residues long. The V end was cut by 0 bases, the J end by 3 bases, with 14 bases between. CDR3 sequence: CASSQDLVGTYTGELFF. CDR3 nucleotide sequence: TGCGCCAGCAGCCAAGATCTTGTTGGCACATACACCGGGGAGCTGTTTTTT.

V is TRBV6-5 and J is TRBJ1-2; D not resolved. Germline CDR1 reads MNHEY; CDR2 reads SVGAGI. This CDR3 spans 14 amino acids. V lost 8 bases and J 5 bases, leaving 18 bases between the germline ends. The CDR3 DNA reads TGTGCCAGCTTGGTGCGCGGACGGGATTATGGCTACACCTTC. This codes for CASLVRGRDYGYTF.

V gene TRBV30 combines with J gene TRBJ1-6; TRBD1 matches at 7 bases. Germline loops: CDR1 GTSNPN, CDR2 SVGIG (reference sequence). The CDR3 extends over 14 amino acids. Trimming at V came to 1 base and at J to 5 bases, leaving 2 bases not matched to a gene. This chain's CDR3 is CAWSGGQNNSPLHF. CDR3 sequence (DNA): TGTGCCTGGAGTGGGGGACAGAATAATTCACCCCTCCACTTT.

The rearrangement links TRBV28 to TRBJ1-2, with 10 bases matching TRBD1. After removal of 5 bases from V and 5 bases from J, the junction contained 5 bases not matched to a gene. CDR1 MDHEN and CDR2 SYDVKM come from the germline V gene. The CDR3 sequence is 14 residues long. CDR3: CASSTGTGVYGYTF. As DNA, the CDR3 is TGTGCCAGCAGTACCGGGACAGGGGTTTATGGCTACACCTTC.

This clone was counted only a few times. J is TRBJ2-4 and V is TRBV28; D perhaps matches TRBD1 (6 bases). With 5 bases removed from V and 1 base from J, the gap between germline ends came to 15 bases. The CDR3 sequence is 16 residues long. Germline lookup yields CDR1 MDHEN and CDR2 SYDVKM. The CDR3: CASSTTSTGAKNIQYF. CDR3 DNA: TGTGCCAGCAGTACCACATCTACAGGGGCCAAAAACATTCAGTACTTC.

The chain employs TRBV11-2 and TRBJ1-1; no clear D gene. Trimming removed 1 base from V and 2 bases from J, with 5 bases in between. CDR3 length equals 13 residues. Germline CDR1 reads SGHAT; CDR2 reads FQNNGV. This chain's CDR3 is CASSLGSNTEAFF. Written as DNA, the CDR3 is TGTGCCAGCAGCTTAGGCAGCAACACTGAAGCTTTCTTT.

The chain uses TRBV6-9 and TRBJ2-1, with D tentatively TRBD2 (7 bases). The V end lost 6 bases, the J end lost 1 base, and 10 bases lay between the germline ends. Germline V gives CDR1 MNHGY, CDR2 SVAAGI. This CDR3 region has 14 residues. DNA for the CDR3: TGTGCCAGCAGGGGAGGGGGGTCCTACAATGAGCAGTTCTTC. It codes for CASRGGGSYNEQFF.

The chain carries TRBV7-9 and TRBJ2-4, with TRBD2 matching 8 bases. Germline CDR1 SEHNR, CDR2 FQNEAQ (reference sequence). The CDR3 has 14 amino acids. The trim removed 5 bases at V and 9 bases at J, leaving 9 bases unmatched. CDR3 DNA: TGTGCCAGCAGCCCCGGGACTAGGCTCTCCATTCAGTACTTC. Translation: CASSPGTRLSIQYF.

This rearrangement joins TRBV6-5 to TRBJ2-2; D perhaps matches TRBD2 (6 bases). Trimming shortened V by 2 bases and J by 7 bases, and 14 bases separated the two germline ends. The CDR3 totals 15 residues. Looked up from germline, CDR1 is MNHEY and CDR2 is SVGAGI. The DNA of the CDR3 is TGTGCCAGCAGTTACCGCGGGACGGCCCTCGGGGAGCTGTTTTTT. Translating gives CASSYRGTALGELFF.

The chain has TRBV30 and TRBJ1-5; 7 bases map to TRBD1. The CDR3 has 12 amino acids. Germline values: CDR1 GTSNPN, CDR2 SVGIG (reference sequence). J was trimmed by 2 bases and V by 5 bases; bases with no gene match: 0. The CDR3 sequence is CAWGTGNQPQHF. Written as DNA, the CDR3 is TGTGCCTGGGGGACAGGCAATCAGCCCCAGCATTTT.

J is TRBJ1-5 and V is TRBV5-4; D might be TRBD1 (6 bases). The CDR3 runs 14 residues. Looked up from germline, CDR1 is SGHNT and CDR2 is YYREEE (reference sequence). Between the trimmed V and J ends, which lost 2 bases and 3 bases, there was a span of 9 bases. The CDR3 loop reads CASSLGGLNQPQHF. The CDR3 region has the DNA TGTGCCAGCAGCTTAGGGGGGCTCAATCAGCCCCAGCATTTT.

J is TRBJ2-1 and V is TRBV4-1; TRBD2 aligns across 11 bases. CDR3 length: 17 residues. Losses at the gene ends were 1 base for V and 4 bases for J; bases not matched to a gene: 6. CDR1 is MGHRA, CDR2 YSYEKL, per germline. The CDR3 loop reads CASSQGLLAGEYNEQFF. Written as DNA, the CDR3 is TGCGCCAGCAGCCAAGGGTTACTAGCGGGGGAATACAATGAGCAGTTCTTC.

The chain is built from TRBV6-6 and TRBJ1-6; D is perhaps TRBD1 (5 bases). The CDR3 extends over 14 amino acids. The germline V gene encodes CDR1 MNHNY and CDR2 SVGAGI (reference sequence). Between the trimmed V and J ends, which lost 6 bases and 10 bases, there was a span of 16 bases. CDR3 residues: CASSSQAVGSPLHF. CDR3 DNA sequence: TGTGCCAGCAGCTCACAGGCAGTGGGCTCACCCCTCCACTTT.

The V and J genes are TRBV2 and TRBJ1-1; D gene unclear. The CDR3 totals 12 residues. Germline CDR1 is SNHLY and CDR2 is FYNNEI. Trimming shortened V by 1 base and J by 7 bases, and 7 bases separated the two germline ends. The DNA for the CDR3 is TGTGCCAGCAGTGAAGTTGGGATTGAAGCTTTCTTT. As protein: CASSEVGIEAFF.

Written as DNA, the CDR3 is TGTGCCAGTAGTATGGCAGGGTTCACTGAAGCTTTCTTT. It translates to CASSMAGFTEAFF. The V call is TRBV19, the J call TRBJ1-1; TRBD1 is a possible D gene (5 bases). Germline CDR1 and CDR2: LNHDA and SQIVND (reference sequence). V was clipped by 3 bases and J by 4 bases, with 9 bases between them. The CDR3 length is 13 residues.